The clone carrying this T cell receptor (beta chain) came up a few times. Authors' methods: By means of reference gene primer amplification, nucleated cell counts were estimated. Method: immunoSEQ multiplex PCR; TCRdb's copy keeps in-frame clones and lacks some. D and trimming were read from the DNA, whereas the V and J calls and clone size are those reported in that table. The sample contains about 170,000 clones, 65% to 85% of which appear only once. The sample comes from a study of blood T cell repertoires in COVID-19. Study-wide background: From the United States, Italy and Spain came samples of acute and convalescent COVID-19. Sample material is recorded as cDNA or gDNA derived from T cells, B-cell-depleted T cells, or PBMCs.

The CDR3 has 13 residues. Sequenced: peripheral blood. The receptor was derived from a human donor with acute or convalescent COVID-19. The donor label of this sample is uncertain. The chain has TRBV21-1 and TRBJ1-1. TRBV21-1 is a recognized pseudogene. CDR3 nucleotide sequence: TGTGCCAGCAGCAAACTAGGGAACACTGAAGCTTTCTTT. Protein product: CASSKLGNTEAFF.